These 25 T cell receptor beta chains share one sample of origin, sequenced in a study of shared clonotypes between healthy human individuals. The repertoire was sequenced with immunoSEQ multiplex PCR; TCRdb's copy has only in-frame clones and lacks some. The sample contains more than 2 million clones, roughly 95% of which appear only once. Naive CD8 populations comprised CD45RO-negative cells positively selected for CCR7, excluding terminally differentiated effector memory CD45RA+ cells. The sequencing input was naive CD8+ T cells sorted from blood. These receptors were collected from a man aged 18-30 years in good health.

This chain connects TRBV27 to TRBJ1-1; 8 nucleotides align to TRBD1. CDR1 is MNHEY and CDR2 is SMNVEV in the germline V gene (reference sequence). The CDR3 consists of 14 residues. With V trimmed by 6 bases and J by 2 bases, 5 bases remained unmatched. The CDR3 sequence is CASSKGQANTEAFF. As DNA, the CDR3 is TGTGCCAGCAGCAAGGGACAGGCCAACACTGAAGCTTTCTTT.

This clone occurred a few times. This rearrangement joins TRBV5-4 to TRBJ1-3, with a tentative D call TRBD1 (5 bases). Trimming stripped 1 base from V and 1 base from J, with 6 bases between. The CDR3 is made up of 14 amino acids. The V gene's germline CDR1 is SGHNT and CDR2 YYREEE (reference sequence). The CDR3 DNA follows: TGTGCCAGCAGCTTGAGGGGATCTGGAAACACCATATATTTT. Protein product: CASSLRGSGNTIYF.

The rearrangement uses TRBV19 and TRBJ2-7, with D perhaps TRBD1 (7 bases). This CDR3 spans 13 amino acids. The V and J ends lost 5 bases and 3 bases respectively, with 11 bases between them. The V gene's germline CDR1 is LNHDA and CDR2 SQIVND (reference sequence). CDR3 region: CASSAGQLYEQYF. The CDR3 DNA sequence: TGTGCCAGTAGTGCGGGACAGCTCTACGAGCAGTACTTC.

The CDR3 sequence is CASSPSVGRSLEQYF. For the CDR3, the DNA is TGTGCCAGCAGCCCCTCCGTGGGGAGGTCCCTCGAGCAGTACTTC. J is TRBJ2-7 and V is TRBV14; maybe TRBD2 (6 bases). This CDR3 has 15 amino acids. Germline V CDR1 and CDR2: SGHDN, FVKESK. The V end was cut by 4 bases, the J end by 6 bases, with 19 bases between.

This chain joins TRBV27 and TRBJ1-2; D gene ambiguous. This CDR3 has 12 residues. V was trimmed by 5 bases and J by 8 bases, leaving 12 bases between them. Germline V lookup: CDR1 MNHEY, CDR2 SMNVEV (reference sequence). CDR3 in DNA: TGTGCCAGCAGTAGTCTGACGGGCGGCTACACCTTC. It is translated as CASSSLTGGYTF.

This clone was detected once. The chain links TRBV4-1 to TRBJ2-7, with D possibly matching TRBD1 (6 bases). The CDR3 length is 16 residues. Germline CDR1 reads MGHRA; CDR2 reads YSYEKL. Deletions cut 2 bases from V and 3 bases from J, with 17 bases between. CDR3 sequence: CASSQMDSVDFYEQYF. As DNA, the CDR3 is TGCGCCAGCAGCCAAATGGACAGCGTAGATTTCTACGAGCAGTACTTC.

For the CDR3, the DNA is TGCGCCAGCCCCCAGGGAGCGGGAGAGTACGAGCAGTACTTC. Translating it yields CASPQGAGEYEQYF. This chain links TRBV5-1 with TRBJ2-7, with 8 nucleotides matching TRBD2. V was pared by 7 bases and J by 4 bases, with 10 bases of the junction left unmatched. The CDR3 runs 14 residues. The germline V gene has CDR1 SGHRS and CDR2 YFSETQ.

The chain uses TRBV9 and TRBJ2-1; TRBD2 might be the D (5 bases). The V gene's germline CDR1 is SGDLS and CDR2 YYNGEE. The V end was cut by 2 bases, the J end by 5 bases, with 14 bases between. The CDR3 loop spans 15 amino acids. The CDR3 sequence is CASSVSGIPNNEQFF. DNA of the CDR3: TGTGCCAGCAGCGTGTCGGGGATACCCAACAATGAGCAGTTCTTC.

The CDR3 DNA is TGTGCCAGCAGCTTGAAGGGGAGCTCCTATAATTCACCCCTCCACTTT. Translating gives CASSLKGSSYNSPLHF. This chain joins TRBV13 and TRBJ1-6; D may be TRBD1 (5 bases). V lost 3 bases and J lost 0, with 9 bases in between. This CDR3 has 16 amino acids. Germline V gene sequence: CDR1 PRHDT, CDR2 FYEKMQ (reference sequence). The full variable domain, rest sourced from reference TRBV13 and TRBJ1-6, is AAGVIQSPRHLIKEKRETATLKCYPIPRHDTVYWYQQGPGQDPQFLISFYEKMQSDKGSIPDRFSAQQFSDYHSELNMSSLELGDSALYFCASSLKGSSYNSPLHFGNGTRLTVT.

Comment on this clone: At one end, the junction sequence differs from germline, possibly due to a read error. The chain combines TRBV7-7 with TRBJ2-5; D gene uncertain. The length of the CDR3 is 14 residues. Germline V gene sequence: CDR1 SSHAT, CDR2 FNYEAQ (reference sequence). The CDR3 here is CASSLYAGGETQYF. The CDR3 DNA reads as TGTGCTAGCAGCTTATACGCAGGTGGGGAGACCCAGTACTTC.

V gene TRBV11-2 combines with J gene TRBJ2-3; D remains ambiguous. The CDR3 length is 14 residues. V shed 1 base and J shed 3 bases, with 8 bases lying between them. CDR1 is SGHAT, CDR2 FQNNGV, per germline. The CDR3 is CASSLGTGTDTQYF. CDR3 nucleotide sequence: TGTGCCAGCAGCTTAGGGACCGGGACAGATACGCAGTATTTT.

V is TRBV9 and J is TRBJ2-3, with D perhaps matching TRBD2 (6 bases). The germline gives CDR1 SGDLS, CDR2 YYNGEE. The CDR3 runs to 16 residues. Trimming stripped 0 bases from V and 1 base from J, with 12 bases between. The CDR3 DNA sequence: TGTGCCAGCAGCGTAGGCCGGGAGTGGGGCACAGATACGCAGTATTTT. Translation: CASSVGREWGTDTQYF. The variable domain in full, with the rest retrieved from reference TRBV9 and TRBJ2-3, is DSGVTQTPKHLITATGQRVTLRCSPRSGDLSVYWYQQSLDQGLQFLIQYYNGEERAKGNILERFSAQQFPDLHSELNLSSLELGDSALYFCASSVGREWGTDTQYFGPGTRLTVL.

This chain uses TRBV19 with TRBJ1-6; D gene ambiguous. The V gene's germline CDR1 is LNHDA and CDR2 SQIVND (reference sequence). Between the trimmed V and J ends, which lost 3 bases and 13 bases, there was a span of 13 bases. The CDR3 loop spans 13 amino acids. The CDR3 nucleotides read TGTGCCAGTAGTATCGCCTCCCCCGGCCCCCTCCACTTT. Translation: CASSIASPGPLHF.

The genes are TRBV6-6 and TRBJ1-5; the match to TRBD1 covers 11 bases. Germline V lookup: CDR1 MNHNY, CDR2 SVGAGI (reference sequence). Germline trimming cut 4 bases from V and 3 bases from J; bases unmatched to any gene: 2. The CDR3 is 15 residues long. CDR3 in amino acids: CASSWTGGANQPQHF. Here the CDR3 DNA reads TGTGCCAGCAGTTGGACAGGGGGCGCCAATCAGCCCCAGCATTTT.

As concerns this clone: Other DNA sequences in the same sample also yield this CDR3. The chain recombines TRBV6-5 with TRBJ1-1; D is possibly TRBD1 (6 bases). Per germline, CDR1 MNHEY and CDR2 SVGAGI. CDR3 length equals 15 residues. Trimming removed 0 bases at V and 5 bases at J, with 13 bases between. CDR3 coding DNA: TGTGCCAGCAGTTACTCGGGCAGGGGTGGAACTGAAGCTTTCTTT. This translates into CASSYSGRGGTEAFF.

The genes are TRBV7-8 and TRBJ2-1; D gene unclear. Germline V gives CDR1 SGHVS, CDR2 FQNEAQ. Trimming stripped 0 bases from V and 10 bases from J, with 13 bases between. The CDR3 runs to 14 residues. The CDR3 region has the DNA TGTGCCAGCAGCTTAGCGCCAAGGGTTGAGGAGCAGTTCTTC. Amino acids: CASSLAPRVEEQFF.

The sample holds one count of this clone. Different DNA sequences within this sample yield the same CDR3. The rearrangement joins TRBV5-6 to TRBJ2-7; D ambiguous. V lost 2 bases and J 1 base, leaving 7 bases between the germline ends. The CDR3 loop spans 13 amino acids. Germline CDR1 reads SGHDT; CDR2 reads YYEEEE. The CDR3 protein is CASSFGGSYEQYF. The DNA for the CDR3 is TGTGCCAGCAGCTTTGGCGGATCCTACGAGCAGTACTTC.

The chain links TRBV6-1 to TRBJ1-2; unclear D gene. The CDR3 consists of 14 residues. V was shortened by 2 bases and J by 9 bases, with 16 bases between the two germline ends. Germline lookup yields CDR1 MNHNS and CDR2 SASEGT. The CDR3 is CASSEYGRIERYTF. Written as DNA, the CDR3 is TGTGCCAGCAGTGAATATGGACGGATTGAGCGCTACACCTTC.

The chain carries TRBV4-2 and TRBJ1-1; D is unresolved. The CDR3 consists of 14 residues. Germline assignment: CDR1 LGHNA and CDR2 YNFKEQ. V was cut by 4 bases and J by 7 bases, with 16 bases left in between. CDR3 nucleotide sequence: TGTGCCAGCAGCCTCCCCCAGATACCCTTTGAAGCTTTCTTT. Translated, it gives CASSLPQIPFEAFF.

The CDR3 sequence is CASRRGTGVTKNIQYF. The CDR3, as DNA: TGCGCCAGCAGACGGGGGACAGGGGTCACCAAAAACATTCAGTACTTC. The chain couples TRBV23-1 to TRBJ2-4; TRBD1 matches at 10 bases. TRBV23-1 is flagged as an ORF with uncertain function. The CDR3 has 16 residues. The V and J ends lost 6 bases and 2 bases, in that order; junction bases with no gene match: 7.

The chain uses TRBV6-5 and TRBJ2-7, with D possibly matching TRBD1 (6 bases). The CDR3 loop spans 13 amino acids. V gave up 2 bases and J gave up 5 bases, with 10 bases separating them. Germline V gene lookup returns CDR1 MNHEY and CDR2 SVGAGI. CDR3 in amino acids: CASSYLEGDEQYF. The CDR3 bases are TGTGCCAGCAGTTACCTAGAGGGGGACGAGCAGTACTTC.

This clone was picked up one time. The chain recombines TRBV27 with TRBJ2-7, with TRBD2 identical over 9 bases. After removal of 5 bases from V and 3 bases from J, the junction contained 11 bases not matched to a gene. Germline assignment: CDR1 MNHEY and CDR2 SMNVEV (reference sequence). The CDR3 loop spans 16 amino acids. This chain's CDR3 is CASSPSGTSKYYEQYF. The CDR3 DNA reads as TGTGCCAGCAGTCCATCCGGGACTAGCAAATACTACGAGCAGTACTTC.

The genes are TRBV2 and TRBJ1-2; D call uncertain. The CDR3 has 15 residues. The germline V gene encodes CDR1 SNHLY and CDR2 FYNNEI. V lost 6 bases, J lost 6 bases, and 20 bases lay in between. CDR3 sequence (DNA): TGTGCCAGCAGGCTAGGCGGGGAAGGACTGGATGGCTACACCTTC. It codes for CASRLGGEGLDGYTF.

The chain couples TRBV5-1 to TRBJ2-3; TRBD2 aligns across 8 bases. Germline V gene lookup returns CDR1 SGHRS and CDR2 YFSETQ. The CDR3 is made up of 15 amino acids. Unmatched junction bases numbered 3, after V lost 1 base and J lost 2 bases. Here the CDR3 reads CASSLYSGNTDTQYF. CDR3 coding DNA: TGCGCCAGCAGCTTGTATAGCGGGAACACAGATACGCAGTATTTT.

CDR3 in amino acids: CASSLGQGYNYGYTF. The CDR3 region has the DNA TGTGCCAGCAGCCTGGGACAGGGTTATAACTATGGCTACACCTTC. The chain has TRBV7-9 and TRBJ1-2; TRBD1 aligns across 9 bases. Germline loops: CDR1 SEHNR, CDR2 FQNEAQ (reference sequence). V shed 5 bases and J 1 base; nucleotides not matched to a gene: 5. The CDR3 runs 15 residues.